The T cell receptor beta chain described here comes from a study of radiotherapy plus CTLA-4 blockade in lung cancer. About the research overall: Under 20% of enrolled patients responded objectively, and approximately 34% had disease control.

Overall study findings and caveats: Reported findings show early blood T cell clone dynamics, with interferon-beta, best predicted response. Subsequent to radiotherapy plus ipilimumab, tumor-derived TCR clones underwent expansion in blood.

This clone was seen once. Its specificity is unknown. This CDR3 has 17 residues. Trimming cost V 4 bases and J 0 bases; bases outside gene matches: 8. CDR1 and CDR2 from the germline V gene are SGHNT and YYREEE (reference sequence). The assay was immunoSEQ multiplex PCR, and TCRdb's table has in-frame clones only and misses some. The sample lists 30,000 to 40,000 clones; about 85% were seen once. Focal radiation was given together with CTLA-4 blockade (ipilimumab) to patients with chemo-refractory metastatic non-small-cell lung cancer. The chain couples TRBV5-4 to TRBJ1-1; 11 bases fit TRBD1. The receptor comes from a human donor with non-small cell lung cancer who had stable disease on radiotherapy plus ipilimumab. The material was peripheral blood, obtained from a patient treated with radiotherapy plus ipilimumab. The CDR3, as DNA: TGTGCCAGCAGCCGTGGGACAGGGGGGACCATGAACACTGAAGCTTTCTTT. Translation: CASSRGTGGTMNTEAFF.